This T cell receptor beta chain was sequenced for a study of blood T cell repertoires in COVID-19. Study-level background: There were acute and convalescent COVID-19 samples, and they came from the United States, Italy and Spain. Sample material is recorded as cDNA or gDNA derived from T cells, B-cell-depleted T cells, or PBMCs.

Germline V gives CDR1 KGHDR, CDR2 SFDVKD. This CDR3 is 16 amino acids long. V gave up 3 bases and J gave up 5 bases; unmatched junction bases: 11. Original processing notes: Scientists estimated how many nucleated cells there were by amplifying reference gene primers. The data were produced by immunoSEQ multiplex PCR, yet TCRdb's version contains in-frame clones alone and is incomplete. V and J calls and clone size are those listed in that table; D and trimming were worked out from the DNA. The repertoire includes approximately 69,000 clones, 70% to 85% of them detected once, and under 2% sits in the top ten.

This clonotype was obtained from a woman aged 55-69 years with acute or convalescent COVID-19. The specimen sequenced was peripheral blood. The V and J genes are TRBV24-1 and TRBJ1-2; 7 bases fit TRBD1. CDR3 sequence reads: CATSDTGQRDGYGYTF. The CDR3 nucleotides read TGTGCCACCAGTGATACGGGACAGCGCGATGGATATGGCTACACCTTC.